The 24 T cell receptor beta chains reported below all come from one sample, sequenced in a study of CD8+CD57+ T cells in acquired aplastic anemia. Template material for TCR beta VDJ and CDR3 profiling consisted of genomic DNA. MiXCR, applied by TCRdb to the reads, yields one record per CDR3 protein. The table includes 250,000 to 350,000 distinct CDR3 sequences, 55% to 60% detected once. The sequenced sample was sorted CD4+, CD8+, or CD8+CD57+ T cells (not recorded which) from PBMCs. The receptors here all came from a human donor with severe aplastic anemia or a healthy control (not recorded which).

CDR3 residues: CASSIQGDNTEAFF. CDR3 in DNA: TGCGCCAGCAGCATACAGGGGGATAACACTGAAGCTTTCTTT. The J gene is TRBJ1-1, the V gene TRBV5-1; 8 bases align to TRBD1. Germline lookup yields CDR1 SGHRS and CDR2 YFSETQ. V gave up 4 bases and J gave up 2 bases; unmatched junction bases: 4. This CDR3 has 14 residues.

The gene calls are TRBV19 and TRBJ2-1; D might be TRBD1 (6 bases). Trimming removed 2 bases at V and 0 bases at J, with 20 bases between. The CDR3 runs 19 residues. Germline lookup yields CDR1 LNHDA and CDR2 SQIVND (reference sequence). The DNA for the CDR3 is TGTGCCAGTAGTATATCCCTAGGGGGAGCCGGAACCTCCTACAATGAGCAGTTCTTC. Its translation is CASSISLGGAGTSYNEQFF.

This clonotype was observed at least ten times. V is TRBV20-1 and J is TRBJ2-5; 8 nucleotides agree with TRBD2. The CDR3 is made up of 12 amino acids. Germline V gene data show CDR1 as DFQATT and CDR2 as SNEGSKA (reference sequence). With V trimmed by 5 bases and J by 7 bases, 6 bases remained unmatched. The CDR3 here is CSAGRGGVTQYF. The CDR3 bases are TGCAGTGCTGGACGGGGGGGGGTGACCCAGTACTTC.

CDR3 loop: CAISEGRTARSYEQYF. The CDR3 DNA follows: TGTGCCATCAGTGAGGGCAGAACGGCGAGGTCCTACGAGCAGTACTTC. The chain joins TRBV10-3 to TRBJ2-7; no clear D. Germline V gene lookup returns CDR1 ENHRY and CDR2 SYGVKD. V was shortened by 2 bases and J by 1 base, with 15 bases between the two germline ends. CDR3 size: 16 residues.

In this sample, this clonotype turned up a few times. CDR3 residues: CASSLEREAFF. DNA of the CDR3: TGTGCCAGCAGCTTAGAACGGGAAGCTTTCTTT. The chain joins TRBV7-9 to TRBJ1-1; D gene unclear. CDR1 is SEHNR, CDR2 FQNEAQ, per germline (reference sequence). With 1 base removed from V and 8 bases from J, the gap between germline ends came to 5 bases. This CDR3 is built from 11 residues. Full variable domain (missing parts from reference TRBV7-9 and TRBJ1-1): DTGVSQNPRHKITKRGQNVTFRCDPISEHNRLYWYRQTLGQGPEFLTYFQNEAQLEKSRLLSDRFSAERPKGSFSTLEIQRTEQGDSAMYLCASSLEREAFFGQGTRLTVV.

This clonotype was seen a handful of times. The J gene is TRBJ2-2, the V gene TRBV7-9; no clear D. Germline CDR1 and CDR2: SEHNR and FQNEAQ (reference sequence). V lost 3 bases to trimming and J lost 16 bases, with 21 bases between them. CDR3 length: 14 residues. The CDR3 DNA follows: TGTGCCAGCAGCTTGGGGAACCTGGACGGGCTGGCGTTTTTT. Encoded protein: CASSLGNLDGLAFF.

This clonotype came up many times. At one of its ends the junction is not consistent with the germline gene, which may arise from a read error. The genes are TRBV29-1 and TRBJ1-2; possibly TRBD1 for D (5 bases). This CDR3 has 12 amino acids. CDR1 is SQVTM, CDR2 ANQGSEA, per germline. The CDR3 nucleotides read TGCAGCGGGCGATGGGGGGACTATGACTACACCTTC. Its translation: CSGRWGDYDYTF. Using reference TRBV29-1 and TRBJ1-2 for the parts outside the CDR3, the full variable domain is SAVISQKPSRDICQRGTSLTIQCQVDSQVTMMFWYRQQPGQSLTLIATANQGSEATYESGFVIDKFPISRPNLTFSTLTVSNMSPEDSSIYLCSGRWGDYDYTFGSGTRLTVV.

This clonotype was detected only a few times. The V and J genes are TRBV15 and TRBJ2-5; D is unresolved. Germline assignment: CDR1 LNHNV and CDR2 YYDKDF (reference sequence). The CDR3 runs 14 residues. Trimming took off 1 base at V and 0 bases at J, with 6 bases between the two ends. The CDR3 bases are TGTGCCACCAGCAGAGGGAATAACCAAGAGACCCAGTACTTC. Translating it yields CATSRGNNQETQYF.

V gene TRBV5-4 combines with J gene TRBJ2-7; maybe TRBD2 (5 bases). Looked up from germline, CDR1 is SGHNT and CDR2 is YYREEE (reference sequence). V lost 2 bases and J 6 bases, leaving 21 bases between the germline ends. This CDR3 region has 16 residues. The chain's CDR3 is CASSLVSGELVSEQYF. The CDR3 coding sequence is TGTGCCAGCAGCTTAGTCAGTGGAGAACTAGTCTCCGAGCAGTACTTC.

The genes are TRBV28 and TRBJ2-6; D gene unclear. Trimming took 1 base from V and 0 from J, leaving 4 bases between them. The CDR3 consists of 15 residues. The V gene's germline CDR1 is MDHEN and CDR2 SYDVKM. The CDR3 DNA is TGTGCCAGCAGTTTATCGTCCTCTGGGGCCAACGTCCTGACTTTC. Its translation is CASSLSSSGANVLTF.

The V gene is TRBV2, the J gene TRBJ2-7, with 9 bases matching TRBD2. The CDR3 has 15 residues. J lost 3 bases, V lost 10 bases, and 13 bases had no gene match. In germline, CDR1 is SNHLY, CDR2 FYNNEI. DNA of the CDR3: TGTGCCACCGAGGGAGCGGGAGGTTCAAGCTACGAGCAGTACTTC. Translating it yields CATEGAGGSSYEQYF.

The chain couples TRBV2 to TRBJ1-4; unclear D gene. CDR1 is SNHLY, CDR2 FYNNEI, per germline. V lost 3 bases to trimming and J lost 6 bases, with 11 bases between them. CDR3 size: 14 residues. The CDR3 is CASSERDRDEKLFF. As DNA, the CDR3 is TGTGCCAGCAGTGAGAGAGATAGAGATGAAAAACTGTTTTTT.

This clonotype was picked up many times. The chain links TRBV5-8 to TRBJ1-2, with D possibly matching TRBD1 (6 bases). CDR3 length equals 14 residues. The V end lost 4 bases, the J end lost 0 bases, and 10 bases lay between the germline ends. Germline V gives CDR1 SGHTS, CDR2 YDEGEE. CDR3 residues: CASSRGHSNYGYTF. CDR3 DNA sequence: TGTGCCAGCAGCCGGGGGCATTCTAACTATGGCTACACCTTC.

The table lists this clonotype with a few counts. The chain links TRBV9 to TRBJ1-2; the match to TRBD1 covers 9 bases. Germline values: CDR1 SGDLS, CDR2 YYNGEE. V dropped 5 bases and J dropped 4; count of bases not matched to a gene: 3. The CDR3 is made up of 13 amino acids. The chain's CDR3 is CASRGTGPYGYTF. CDR3 sequence (DNA): TGTGCCAGCAGGGGGACAGGGCCCTATGGCTACACCTTC.

In this sample, this clonotype turned up many times. Since a much larger clone is just one base distant, this may be a read error. This rearrangement joins TRBV20-1 to TRBJ1-1; D not resolved. CDR1 is DFQATT, CDR2 SNEGSKA, per germline (reference sequence). This CDR3 has 11 residues. CDR3 DNA: TGCGGTGCTAGAGATGAACTCGATGCCCCTTTT. Translation: CGARDELDAPF.

The V and J genes are TRBV7-2 and TRBJ1-5, with 7 bases fitting TRBD1. Germline CDR1 reads SGHTA; CDR2 reads FQGNSA. This CDR3 region has 17 residues. V dropped 3 bases and J dropped 2; count of bases not matched to a gene: 10. As DNA, the CDR3 is TGTGCCAGCAGCTTCGCATTGGTCACAGGGGGCAATCAGCCCCAGCATTTT. Translating gives CASSFALVTGGNQPQHF.

CDR3 amino acids: CASSPKGSSYEQYF. Here the CDR3 DNA reads TGTGCCAGCAGTCCGAAAGGTAGCTCCTACGAGCAGTACTTC. This chain connects TRBV12-3 or TRBV12-4 to TRBJ2-7; D gene unclear. This CDR3 is built from 14 residues. Between the trimmed V and J ends, which lost 5 bases and 0 bases, there was a span of 11 bases.

This clonotype came up many times. The rearrangement uses TRBV4-3 and TRBJ2-1; the D gene is possibly TRBD2 (5 bases). The CDR3 is 17 residues long. V was cut by 1 base and J by 3 bases, with 16 bases left in between. From germline, CDR1 is LGHNA and CDR2 YSLEER. The CDR3 loop is CASSQVIGGGFYNEQFF. The CDR3 nucleotides are TGCGCCAGCAGCCAAGTAATTGGAGGCGGGTTCTACAATGAGCAGTTCTTC.

The chain links TRBV10-3 to TRBJ1-1; D is unresolved. Germline assignment: CDR1 ENHRY and CDR2 SYGVKD. V shed 4 bases and J shed 3 bases, with 9 bases lying between them. The CDR3 sequence is 13 residues long. DNA for the CDR3: TGTGCCATCAGTGCATGGAGATACACTGAAGCTTTCTTT. The encoded protein is CAISAWRYTEAFF.

The chain carries TRBV14 and TRBJ2-2; D may be TRBD2 (5 bases). V was cut by 1 base and J by 4 bases, with 10 bases left in between. Germline CDR1 reads SGHDN; CDR2 reads FVKESK. This CDR3 region has 15 residues. The CDR3 DNA reads as TGTGCCAGCAGCCAAGGGAGGAGTCGCACCGGGGAGCTGTTTTTT. It specifies CASSQGRSRTGELFF.

This clonotype came up many times. V gene TRBV9 combines with J gene TRBJ2-1; D is unclear. The CDR3 is 15 residues long. The V end was cut by 2 bases, the J end by 3 bases, with 12 bases between. Germline-derived CDR1 and CDR2 are SGDLS and YYNGEE. This CDR3 is CASSVVGNSYNEQFF. Written as DNA, the CDR3 is TGTGCCAGCAGCGTGGTTGGGAACAGCTACAATGAGCAGTTCTTC. The full variable domain, completed using reference TRBV9 and TRBJ2-1, is DSGVTQTPKHLITATGQRVTLRCSPRSGDLSVYWYQQSLDQGLQFLIQYYNGEERAKGNILERFSAQQFPDLHSELNLSSLELGDSALYFCASSVVGNSYNEQFFGPGTRLTVL.

V gene TRBV19 combines with J gene TRBJ1-6, with a possible D match to TRBD1 (6 bases). The V end was cut by 11 bases, the J end by 6 bases, with 14 bases between. Per the germline V gene, CDR1 is LNHDA and CDR2 is SQIVND (reference sequence). The CDR3 is 13 residues long. The CDR3 DNA reads TGTGCCTGTGAGGCAGGGGCTAATTCACCCCTCCACTTT. Its protein is CACEAGANSPLHF.

J is TRBJ1-3 and V is TRBV7-2; D remains ambiguous. The length of the CDR3 is 15 residues. Deletions cut 1 base from V and 4 bases from J, with 11 bases between. From germline, CDR1 is SGHTA and CDR2 FQGNSA. The CDR3 is CASSLGPGSGNTIYF. Here the CDR3 DNA reads TGTGCCAGCAGCTTAGGGCCCGGGTCAGGAAACACCATATATTTT.

This chain connects TRBV19 to TRBJ1-5, with D possibly matching TRBD1 (6 bases). Germline V gene data show CDR1 as LNHDA and CDR2 as SQIVND (reference sequence). The CDR3 loop spans 15 amino acids. The V gene lost 4 bases and the J gene lost 3 bases, with 13 bases spanning the gap. The CDR3 DNA reads as TGTGCCAGTAGTACCTTAACAGGGTTCAATCAGCCCCAGCATTTT. Translated: CASSTLTGFNQPQHF.